The 10 T cell receptor beta chains below all came from one sample that was sequenced in a study of cytotoxic CD8 clonotypes in ibrutinib-treated CLL. Sequenced by immunoSEQ multiplex PCR; TCRdb stores in-frame clones only, minus some. The sample yields some 200,000 clones, 70% seen once. Here the sequenced sample was PBMCs, taken after 12 months of ibrutinib treatment. The receptors here all came from a human donor with chronic lymphocytic leukemia.

The rearrangement links TRBV27 to TRBJ1-3, with D unresolved. Trimming cost V 5 bases and J 1 base, with 12 bases left between them. The CDR3 sequence is 15 residues long. Germline V gene lookup returns CDR1 MNHEY and CDR2 SMNVEV (reference sequence). The DNA of the CDR3 is TGTGCCAGCAGTCCGACGGCCAGGTCTGGAAACACCATATATTTT. Protein sequence: CASSPTARSGNTIYF.

Turning to this clone: The same CDR3 can be traced to other DNA sequences in this sample. V and J are TRBV9 and TRBJ2-3; 15 positions agree with TRBD2. The CDR3 extends over 17 amino acids. Germline V lookup: CDR1 SGDLS, CDR2 YYNGEE. Trimming removed 2 bases from V and 5 bases from J; junction bases left unmatched: 6. DNA of the CDR3: TGTGCCAGCAGCGTTGGACTAGCGGGGGGGCCACGAGATACGCAGTATTTT. Amino acids: CASSVGLAGGPRDTQYF.

J is TRBJ2-6 and V is TRBV6-5; D remains ambiguous. Trimming cost V 4 bases and J 4 bases, with 11 bases left between them. Germline lookup yields CDR1 MNHEY and CDR2 SVGAGI. The CDR3 totals 15 residues. The CDR3 bases are TGTGCCAGCAGTTCCCTTGGGTCCGGGGCCAACGTCCTGACTTTC. Protein sequence: CASSSLGSGANVLTF.

The chain is built from TRBV5-1 and TRBJ2-2; the match to TRBD1 covers 7 bases. The germline CDR1 and CDR2 sequences are SGHRS and YFSETQ. The CDR3 covers 16 residues. Unmatched junction bases numbered 12, after V lost 5 bases and J lost 5 bases. For the CDR3, the DNA is TGCGCCAGCAGGGTTGGATACAGGGGAAAGACCGGGGAGCTGTTTTTT. This sequence encodes CASRVGYRGKTGELFF.

The chain recombines TRBV29-1 with TRBJ1-4; 7 bases are shared with TRBD1. Germline loops: CDR1 SQVTM, CDR2 ANQGSEA. The junction had 3 bases not matched to a gene; V was cut back by 4 bases and J by 4 bases. CDR3 length: 13 residues. CDR3 nucleotides: TGCAGCGTTGTGGGACAGCTTAATGAAAAACTGTTTTTT. Amino acids: CSVVGQLNEKLFF.

The chain has TRBV29-1 and TRBJ2-7; 8 bases map to TRBD2. Germline V gene lookup returns CDR1 SQVTM and CDR2 ANQGSEA. With V trimmed by 7 bases and J by 7 bases, 21 bases remained unmatched. The length of the CDR3 is 16 residues. For the CDR3, the DNA is TGCAGCGCCTTGAACCCCGGAGGGGCCAGCGGGAGAGAGCAGTACTTC. Protein sequence: CSALNPGGASGREQYF.

This chain links TRBV19 with TRBJ1-2; D not resolved. This CDR3 comprises 11 residues. V shed 8 bases and J shed 8 bases, with 12 bases lying between them. Per germline, CDR1 LNHDA and CDR2 SQIVND (reference sequence). The CDR3 spells CASGPEMGYTF. CDR3 coding DNA: TGTGCCAGTGGACCAGAGATGGGCTACACCTTC.

The chain combines TRBV7-9 with TRBJ1-1, with D possibly being TRBD1 (6 bases). The CDR3 runs 13 residues. Deletions cut 5 bases from V and 7 bases from J, with 14 bases between. Germline lookup yields CDR1 SEHNR and CDR2 FQNEAQ (reference sequence). Here the CDR3 reads CASSLRTAGEAFF. The CDR3, as DNA: TGTGCCAGCAGCCTTAGGACAGCGGGTGAAGCTTTCTTT. Full variable domain (outside the CDR3, taken from reference TRBV7-9 and TRBJ1-1): DTGVSQNPRHKITKRGQNVTFRCDPISEHNRLYWYRQTLGQGPEFLTYFQNEAQLEKSRLLSDRFSAERPKGSFSTLEIQRTEQGDSAMYLCASSLRTAGEAFFGQGTRLTVV.

This sequence joins TRBV28 and TRBJ1-4, with 8 bases matching TRBD1. The CDR3 contains 14 residues. V shed 6 bases and J 0 bases; nucleotides not matched to a gene: 0. Per germline, CDR1 MDHEN and CDR2 SYDVKM. The CDR3 DNA reads TGTGCCAGCAGGGGACAGGCAACTAATGAAAAACTGTTTTTT. Translated: CASRGQATNEKLFF.

V usage is TRBV5-1 and J usage is TRBJ1-4, with TRBD1 as a possible D gene (5 bases). This CDR3 contains 16 residues. Germline V lookup: CDR1 SGHRS, CDR2 YFSETQ. V lost 4 bases and J lost 1, with 14 bases in between. The CDR3 sequence is CASSPNGGLTNEKLFF. The CDR3 region has the DNA TGCGCCAGCAGCCCAAATGGGGGTTTAACTAATGAAAAACTGTTTTTT.